This T cell receptor beta chain is drawn from a study of T cells in tuberculosis. Study-wide findings and caveats: Active tuberculosis alpha repertoires lay closer to GMM-specific TCRs than controls'.

Germline-derived CDR1 and CDR2 are SGHDT and YYEEEE. Trimming removed 2 bases from V and 6 bases from J, with 9 bases in between. This CDR3 is built from 12 residues. Turning to this clone: The antigen remains unidentified.

Some clones are missing from TCRdb's copy, which holds only in-frame ones; the method was immunoSEQ multiplex PCR. Among tens of thousands of clones listed, 97% were seen once. Sequencing used PBMCs. The chain has TRBV5-6 and TRBJ2-7, with a weak D call TRBD1 (5 bases). This clonotype originated in a donor between 5 and 29 years old with latent tuberculosis or without tuberculosis infection. The CDR3 loop is CASSFVQGEQYF. CDR3 DNA: TGTGCCAGCAGCTTTGTTCAGGGCGAGCAGTACTTC.